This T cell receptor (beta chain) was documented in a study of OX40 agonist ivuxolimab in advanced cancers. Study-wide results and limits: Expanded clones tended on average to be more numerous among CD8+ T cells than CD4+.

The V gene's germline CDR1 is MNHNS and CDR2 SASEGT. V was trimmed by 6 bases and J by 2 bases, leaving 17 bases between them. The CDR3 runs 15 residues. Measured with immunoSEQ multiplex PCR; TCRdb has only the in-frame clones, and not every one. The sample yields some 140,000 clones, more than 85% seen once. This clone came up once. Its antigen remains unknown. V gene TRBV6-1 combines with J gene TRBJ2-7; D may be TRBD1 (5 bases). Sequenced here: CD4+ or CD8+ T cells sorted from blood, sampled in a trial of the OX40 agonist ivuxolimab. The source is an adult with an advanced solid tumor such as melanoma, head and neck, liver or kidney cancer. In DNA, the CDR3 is TGTGCCAGCAGAGTACAGGCCATCTTTGCCTACGAGCAGTACTTC. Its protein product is CASRVQAIFAYEQYF.